A selection of T cell receptor beta chains follows, all from one sample in a study of blood T cell repertoires in COVID-19. Produced via immunoSEQ multiplex PCR; TCRdb's table is partial and in-frame only. The repertoire holds about 130,000 clones, over 75% seen once, with roughly 6.7% in the top ten. Material for sequencing was peripheral blood. The receptors stem from a man aged 80 or over with active or convalescent COVID-19. Each CDR3 is given with its conserved first and last residue. Fields, in order: CDR3 length, clone size, V gene, D gene, J gene, CDR3 protein, CDR3 DNA. D genes are given only for firm matches. Clone size is shown for a subset of rows, as once, few, many or a class of expanded clone.

>15|.|TRBV28|TRBD1|TRBJ2-3
CASSSRGLGTDTQYF
TGTGCCAGCAGTTCCAGGGGGCTCGGCACAGATACGCAGTATTTT
>15|.|TRBV7-2|TRBD2|TRBJ2-7
CASSLDSSGTYEQYF
TGTGCCAGCAGCTTAGACTCTAGCGGGACCTACGAGCAGTACTTC
>17|few|TRBV5-1|.|TRBJ2-2
CASSLEGDSLITGELFF
TGCGCCAGCAGCTTGGAAGGGGACTCCTTAATCACCGGGGAGCTGTTTTTT
>15|.|TRBV28|TRBD2|TRBJ2-7
CASSPSLAGTHEQYF
TGTGCCAGCAGCCCTTCGCTAGCGGGGACCCACGAGCAGTACTTC
>15|.|TRBV6-4|.|TRBJ2-2
CASSVNRVGTGELFF
TGTGCCAGCAGTGTCAACAGGGTTGGGACCGGGGAGCTGTTTTTT
>15|.|TRBV30|.|TRBJ1-6
CAWTPGRGYNSPLHF
TGTGCCTGGACCCCCGGCAGGGGCTATAATTCACCCCTCCACTTT
>17|many|TRBV19|TRBD1|TRBJ1-5
CASSISPGGRSNQPQHF
TGTGCCAGTAGTATAAGCCCAGGGGGTAGAAGCAATCAGCCCCAGCATTTT
>16|.|TRBV7-3|TRBD1|TRBJ2-1
CASSRQFGQGGNEQFF
TGTGCCAGCAGCAGACAGTTCGGACAGGGGGGCAATGAGCAGTTCTTC
>14|.|TRBV6-5|TRBD1|TRBJ1-1
CASSTTGPNTEAFF
TGTGCCAGCAGTACGACAGGGCCGAACACTGAAGCTTTCTTT
>15|.|TRBV5-1|.|TRBJ2-3
CASSLEQPGPDTQYF
TGCGCCAGCAGCTTGGAACAGCCTGGGCCAGATACGCAGTATTTT
>16|.|TRBV28|TRBD2|TRBJ2-3
CASSSRLAGGLDTQYF
TGTGCCAGCAGTTCCCGACTAGCGGGGGGGCTAGATACGCAGTATTTT
>13|.|TRBV12-3/TRBV12-4|.|TRBJ1-1
CASRTDTRGEAFF
TGTGCCAGCAGGACGGACACCAGAGGTGAAGCTTTCTTT
>15|.|TRBV21-1|.|TRBJ1-6
CASSKGTVYNSPLHF
TGTGCCAGCAGCAAAGGGACAGTTTATAATTCACCCCTCCACTTT
>18|.|TRBV19|TRBD1|TRBJ2-3
CASSIGRATRGRTDTQYF
TGTGCCAGTAGTATAGGCCGCGCGACCAGGGGGCGGACAGATACGCAGTATTTT
>15|.|TRBV4-1|.|TRBJ2-1
CASSQWGQGFNEQFF
TGCGCCAGCAGCCAATGGGGGCAGGGGTTTAATGAGCAGTTCTTC
>15|.|TRBV6-5|.|TRBJ1-2
CASSYSTSGYYGYTF
TGTGCCAGCAGTTACTCGACCTCGGGATACTATGGCTACACCTTC
>17|.|TRBV11-3|.|TRBJ1-3
CASSLNRDLSSGNTIYF
TGTGCCAGCAGCTTAAACCGGGATTTGAGCTCTGGAAACACCATATATTTT
>13|.|TRBV5-6|TRBD1|TRBJ1-2
CASTRGLDYGYTF
TGTGCCAGCACGAGGGGGCTCGACTATGGCTACACCTTC
>17|.|TRBV11-2|TRBD1|TRBJ1-1
CASSRPGQGARNTEAFF
TGTGCCAGCAGTCGTCCGGGACAGGGGGCACGGAACACTGAAGCTTTCTTT
>13|.|TRBV12-5|.|TRBJ1-2
CASGSGQRYGYTF
TGTGCTAGTGGTTCAGGACAGCGGTATGGCTACACCTTC
>16|.|TRBV10-3|.|TRBJ1-2
CAISDTGMRTNYGYTF
TGTGCCATCAGTGACACAGGGATGCGGACTAACTATGGCTACACCTTC
>17|.|TRBV4-2|TRBD2|TRBJ2-2
CASSHGSGRVNTGELFF
TGTGCCAGCAGCCACGGTAGCGGGAGAGTGAACACCGGGGAGCTGTTTTTT
>16|.|TRBV5-1|TRBD2|TRBJ2-3
CASSLESLAGTDTQYF
TGCGCCAGCAGCTTGGAGAGTCTAGCGGGCACAGATACGCAGTATTTT
>18|.|TRBV19|.|TRBJ2-3
CASSITSYFAGNTDTQYF
TGTGCCAGTAGTATAACTTCGTATTTTGCGGGGAACACAGATACGCAGTATTTT
>13|.|TRBV19|.|TRBJ1-2
CASSGTDRSGYTF
TGTGCCAGTAGTGGCACTGACAGAAGTGGCTACACCTTC
>14|.|TRBV7-9|.|TRBJ1-2
CASSLASGEYGYTF
TGTGCCAGCAGCTTAGCCTCAGGGGAGTATGGCTACACCTTC
>14|.|TRBV18|.|TRBJ2-7
CASSARGSSDEQYF
TGTGCCAGCTCTGCCCGGGGGAGTAGTGACGAGCAGTACTTC
>13|few|TRBV30|TRBD1|TRBJ1-2
CACWDRTNYGYTF
TGTGCCTGTTGGGACAGAACTAACTATGGCTACACCTTC
>15|.|TRBV6-5|TRBD1|TRBJ1-2
CASRLRDRKNYGYTF
TGTGCCAGCAGGCTACGGGACAGAAAGAACTATGGCTACACCTTC
>11|few|TRBV30|.|TRBJ1-1
CAWSPMTEAFF
TGTGCCTGGAGCCCTATGACTGAAGCTTTCTTT
>16|.|TRBV7-9|TRBD1|TRBJ2-1
CASSLASGTGDNEQFF
TGTGCCAGCAGCTTAGCCTCCGGGACAGGGGACAATGAGCAGTTCTTC
>15|.|TRBV6-5|.|TRBJ2-7
CASSYSERGRYEQYF
TGTGCCAGCAGTTACTCGGAAAGGGGTAGATACGAGCAGTACTTC
>14|.|TRBV5-6|TRBD1|TRBJ1-2
CASRGTGGRSGYTF
TGTGCCAGCAGAGGGACAGGGGGACGAAGTGGCTACACCTTC
>14|.|TRBV2|TRBD2|TRBJ2-5
CASRERGGRETQYF
TGTGCCAGCAGAGAGCGGGGGGGCAGAGAGACCCAGTACTTC
>14|.|TRBV5-1|TRBD1|TRBJ1-1
CASSSDGTVTEAFF
TGCGCCAGCAGCTCGGATGGGACAGTCACTGAAGCTTTCTTT
>13|.|TRBV4-2|TRBD1|TRBJ1-1
CASSSQGPQEAFF
TGTGCCAGCAGCTCACAGGGGCCCCAAGAAGCTTTCTTT
>13|.|TRBV12-3/TRBV12-4|.|TRBJ1-1
CASSLGPNTEAFF
TGTGCCAGCAGTTTGGGCCCGAACACTGAAGCTTTCTTT
>16|.|TRBV3-1/TRBV3-2|TRBD2|TRBJ2-5
CASSQDFSGGRETQYF
TGTGCCAGCAGCCAAGATTTCTCGGGGGGGAGGGAGACCCAGTACTTC
>14|.|TRBV6-6|.|TRBJ1-2
CASSYSTSSYGYTF
TGTGCCAGCAGTTACTCGACTTCATCGTATGGCTACACCTTC
>17|.|TRBV15|.|TRBJ2-7
CATARQTSFGVPYEQYF
TGTGCCACCGCCAGACAAACTAGCTTCGGAGTACCCTACGAGCAGTACTTC